Following are 27 T cell receptor beta chains from one sample sequenced in a study of CD8 T cells in Susac syndrome. RNA amounts of about 0.5 to 1 ug underwent reverse transcription with random hexamers. One entry per CDR3 protein results from TCRdb running MiXCR on the immunoSEQ multiplex PCR reads. This table holds 150,000 to 200,000 distinct CDR3 sequences, 93% found once. The sample was CD4+ T cells from PBMCs. The receptors were gathered from a human donor in good health.

This chain uses TRBV7-9 with TRBJ2-7, with 7 bases fitting TRBD1. Germline CDR1 is SEHNR and CDR2 is FQNEAQ (reference sequence). CDR3 length: 14 residues. With V trimmed by 5 bases and J by 2 bases, 6 bases remained unmatched. As DNA, the CDR3 is TGTGCCAGCAGCCTAGGGGGCCTGACCTACGAGCAGTACTTC. As protein: CASSLGGLTYEQYF.

The rearrangement uses TRBV5-1 and TRBJ2-1; 10 bases align to TRBD2. J was trimmed by 0 bases and V by 3 bases; bases with no gene match: 6. This CDR3 spans 17 amino acids. Per germline, CDR1 SGHRS and CDR2 YFSETQ. CDR3: CASSWRTSGHSYNEQFF. CDR3 in DNA: TGCGCCAGCAGCTGGAGGACTAGCGGTCACTCCTACAATGAGCAGTTCTTC.

The chain links TRBV20-1 to TRBJ2-7; D possibly corresponds to TRBD2 (6 bases). Germline CDR1 and CDR2: DFQATT and SNEGSKA (reference sequence). The CDR3 is 15 amino acids. V lost 5 bases and J lost 6, with 23 bases in between. In nucleotides, the CDR3 is TGCAGTGCTTCCCCGGGAGCCAACCTGGGAGTCGAGCAGTACGTC. Residues: CSASPGANLGVEQYV.

J is TRBJ1-2 and V is TRBV6-5, with 10 bases fitting TRBD1. CDR1 is MNHEY, CDR2 SVGAGI, per germline. The CDR3 sequence is 15 residues long. J was trimmed by 8 bases and V by 2 bases; bases with no gene match: 8. The CDR3 nucleotides read TGTGCCAGCAGTTACACTAGAAGGACAGGGGGGGGCTACACCTTC. This sequence encodes CASSYTRRTGGGYTF.

The chain joins TRBV12-3 or TRBV12-4 to TRBJ1-1; perhaps TRBD1 as D (6 bases). The V end lost 7 bases, the J end lost 2 bases, and 14 bases lay between the germline ends. The CDR3 has 14 residues. The CDR3 is CASTPTGYNTEAFF. The CDR3 bases are TGTGCCAGCACCCCCACAGGGTATAACACTGAAGCTTTCTTT.

The sample holds one count of this clonotype. This chain uses TRBV4-1 with TRBJ2-1; 7 bases line up with TRBD2. This CDR3 spans 16 amino acids. V trimming: 0 bases; J trimming: 8 bases; junction bases outside the gene matches: 10. CDR1 is MGHRA, CDR2 YSYEKL, per germline. Written as DNA, the CDR3 is TGCGCCAGCAGCCAAGAAGCAGCGGGGAAGTCCCATGAGCAGTTCTTC. Amino acid sequence: CASSQEAAGKSHEQFF.

The chain's CDR3 is CSAGLARSYEQYF. The CDR3 DNA reads as TGCAGCGCCGGACTAGCGAGATCCTACGAGCAGTACTTC. The chain joins TRBV29-1 to TRBJ2-7; 9 bases align to TRBD2. V was clipped by 7 bases and J by 1 base; unmatched bases: 5. The CDR3 is made up of 13 amino acids. The V gene's germline CDR1 is SQVTM and CDR2 ANQGSEA.

The chain joins TRBV28 to TRBJ1-2; no clear D gene. V shed 3 bases and J shed 4 bases, with 9 bases lying between them. Germline V gene sequence: CDR1 MDHEN, CDR2 SYDVKM. This CDR3 is 13 amino acids long. The CDR3 region has the DNA TGTGCCAGCAGTTTTGGGCTGCTCTATGGCTACACCTTC. It codes for CASSFGLLYGYTF.

The chain uses TRBV12-3 or TRBV12-4 and TRBJ2-1; D remains ambiguous. V was pared by 6 bases and J by 5 bases, with 8 bases between. The CDR3 is made up of 12 amino acids. The CDR3 loop is CASSPRDNEQFF. In nucleotides, the CDR3 is TGTGCCAGCAGCCCCCGAGACAATGAGCAGTTCTTC.

The V call is TRBV19, the J call TRBJ1-5, with TRBD1 matching 11 bases. Germline trimming cut 6 bases from V and 7 bases from J; bases unmatched to any gene: 11. The CDR3 is 16 amino acids. Per the germline V gene, CDR1 is LNHDA and CDR2 is SQIVND (reference sequence). The CDR3 DNA follows: TGTGCCAGTAGGCGCGACCGGGACAGGGGGGGCCAGCCCCAGCATTTT. Protein product: CASRRDRDRGGQPQHF.

The genes are TRBV28 and TRBJ2-7, with D possibly matching TRBD2 (5 bases). CDR1 and CDR2 (germline): MDHEN, SYDVKM. Trimming pared 1 base from V and 2 bases from J, leaving 9 bases between. This CDR3 region has 14 residues. The CDR3 sequence: CASSLSGVTYEQYF. The CDR3 region has the DNA TGTGCCAGCAGTTTATCCGGGGTTACCTACGAGCAGTACTTC.

The CDR3 region is CASKDPLNTEAFF. CDR3 nucleotide sequence: TGTGCCAGTAAGGACCCATTGAACACTGAAGCTTTCTTT. V gene TRBV19 combines with J gene TRBJ1-1; D ambiguous. This CDR3 contains 13 residues. Trimming took 7 bases from V and 0 from J, leaving 9 bases between them. Germline V gives CDR1 LNHDA, CDR2 SQIVND (reference sequence).

In its sample, this clonotype was seen a few times. The V and J genes are TRBV15 and TRBJ2-6; perhaps TRBD1 as D (5 bases). Germline V gene lookup returns CDR1 LNHNV and CDR2 YYDKDF (reference sequence). The V end lost 4 bases, the J end lost 0 bases, and 7 bases lay between the germline ends. This CDR3 has 15 amino acids. CDR3 sequence reads: CATSTTGSGANVLTF. CDR3 DNA sequence: TGTGCCACCAGCACTACAGGCTCTGGGGCCAACGTCCTGACTTTC.

The J gene is TRBJ1-1, the V gene TRBV11-1; D is unresolved. The CDR3 length is 15 residues. The ends were cut back, 5 bases at V and 4 bases at J, with 17 bases in the middle. CDR1 and CDR2 (germline): SGHAT, FQDESV (reference sequence). The CDR3 loop reads CASSRTSGIATEAFF. DNA for the CDR3: TGTGCCAGCAGCCGGACGTCGGGGATAGCCACTGAAGCTTTCTTT.

V and J are TRBV6-2 or TRBV6-3 and TRBJ1-1; 8 nucleotides match TRBD1. Germline V gene data show CDR1 as MNHEY and CDR2 as SVGEGT. The CDR3 sequence is 16 residues long. V gave up 5 bases and J gave up 5 bases; unmatched junction bases: 13. The CDR3 DNA reads TGTGCCAGCAGTCGACAGGGGCCTTCAGGACCGACTGAAGCTTTCTTT. The encoded protein is CASSRQGPSGPTEAFF.

The V call is TRBV20-1, the J call TRBJ1-5; TRBD1 matches 7 bases. J was trimmed by 0 bases and V by 5 bases; bases with no gene match: 7. The CDR3 has 15 amino acids. From germline, CDR1 is DFQATT and CDR2 SNEGSKA (reference sequence). In DNA form, the CDR3 reads TGCAGTGCTCTTGCGACAGGGAGTAGCAATCAGCCCCAGCATTTT. Protein: CSALATGSSNQPQHF.

The chain is built from TRBV6-6 and TRBJ1-4, with 10 bases that match TRBD1. The V segment lost 2 bases and the J segment 14 bases; nucleotides outside the gene matches: 5. This CDR3 is built from 13 residues. The V gene's germline CDR1 is MNHNY and CDR2 SVGAGI (reference sequence). CDR3 residues: CASSYLWDRGLFF. The CDR3 bases are TGTGCCAGCAGTTACCTCTGGGACAGGGGCCTGTTTTTT.

The V call is TRBV2, the J call TRBJ1-5; TRBD1 might be the D (5 bases). The CDR3 consists of 15 residues. CDR1 and CDR2 from the germline V gene are SNHLY and FYNNEI. V was clipped by 5 bases and J by 0 bases, with 11 bases between them. The CDR3 nucleotides read TGTGCCAGCAGTTACAGGTCGTATAGCAATCAGCCCCAGCATTTT. Protein sequence: CASSYRSYSNQPQHF.

This clonotype was picked up one time. The chain is built from TRBV4-3 and TRBJ2-7; TRBD2 is a possible D gene (5 bases). Trimming shortened V by 0 bases and J by 4 bases, and 19 bases separated the two germline ends. CDR1 and CDR2 (germline): LGHNA, YSLEER. The CDR3 runs to 17 residues. The CDR3 reads CASSQDRASQPSYEQYV. The CDR3 DNA is TGCGCCAGCAGCCAAGATCGAGCTAGCCAACCCTCTTACGAGCAGTACGTC.

The chain carries TRBV11-1 and TRBJ2-7; 7 bases map to TRBD1. The germline V gene has CDR1 SGHAT and CDR2 FQDESV (reference sequence). With 2 bases clipped from V and 7 bases from J, the junction kept 5 bases outside the gene matches. The CDR3 has 13 residues. The chain's CDR3 is CASSLISGGEQYV. The CDR3 region has the DNA TGTGCCAGCAGCTTAATCTCAGGGGGAGAGCAGTACGTC.

The rearrangement joins TRBV24-1 to TRBJ1-1; a possible D gene is TRBD1 (6 bases). V shed 9 bases and J shed 3 bases, with 13 bases lying between them. The CDR3 covers 13 residues. Per germline, CDR1 KGHDR and CDR2 SFDVKD. CDR3 sequence reads: CATSRGGDTEAFF. The CDR3 nucleotides are TGTGCCACCTCCCGAGGGGGGGACACTGAAGCTTTCTTT.

CDR3 protein: CASSQAEGLNYGYTF. The CDR3 coding sequence is TGTGCCAGCAGCCAAGCCGAGGGGTTGAACTATGGCTACACCTTC. The chain links TRBV4-2 to TRBJ1-2; maybe TRBD1 (5 bases). CDR1 is LGHNA, CDR2 YNFKEQ, per germline. CDR3 length: 15 residues. V was cut by 1 base and J by 2 bases, with 11 bases left in between.

For the CDR3, the DNA is TGTGCCAGCAGTCTTCCGGGACAAGCGAACACTGAAGCTTTCTTT. This encodes CASSLPGQANTEAFF. The chain has TRBV6-2 or TRBV6-3 and TRBJ1-1; D is perhaps TRBD1 (6 bases). Germline V CDR1 and CDR2: MNHEY, SVGEGT. The CDR3 extends over 15 amino acids. V lost 5 bases, J lost 1 base, and 14 bases lay in between.

CDR3 sequence: CSVEYQRLNTEAFF. DNA of the CDR3: TGCAGCGTTGAATATCAACGGTTGAACACTGAAGCTTTCTTT. The genes are TRBV29-1 and TRBJ1-1; D unresolved. Looked up from germline, CDR1 is SQVTM and CDR2 is ANQGSEA. This CDR3 has 14 residues. V shed 2 bases and J shed 0 bases, with 10 bases lying between them. The full variable domain, with the rest looked up from reference TRBV29-1 and TRBJ1-1, is SAVISQKPSRDICQRGTSLTIQCQVDSQVTMMFWYRQQPGQSLTLIATANQGSEATYESGFVIDKFPISRPNLTFSTLTVSNMSPEDSSIYLCSVEYQRLNTEAFFGQGTRLTVV.

V and J are TRBV19 and TRBJ2-1; D remains unclear. The V gene lost 6 bases and the J gene lost 9 bases, with 15 bases spanning the gap. This CDR3 comprises 13 residues. The V gene's germline CDR1 is LNHDA and CDR2 SQIVND (reference sequence). The CDR3 coding sequence is TGTGCCAGTAGGGGTGGAAGGGTGAGTGAGCAGTTCTTC. Amino acid sequence: CASRGGRVSEQFF.

This sequence joins TRBV12-3 or TRBV12-4 and TRBJ1-6; possible D gene TRBD1, 5 bases. This CDR3 has 14 amino acids. Trimming removed 6 bases from V and 14 bases from J, with 20 bases in between. CDR3: CASRATGARSTLHF. The DNA for the CDR3 is TGTGCCAGCAGGGCCACCGGGGCCCGGTCTACCCTCCACTTT.

The gene calls are TRBV27 and TRBJ1-2, with TRBD1 as a possible D gene (5 bases). The CDR3 is 12 amino acids. With 5 bases removed from V and 8 bases from J, the gap between germline ends came to 12 bases. Germline CDR1 and CDR2: MNHEY and SMNVEV (reference sequence). The CDR3 nucleotides are TGTGCCAGCAGTAGTAGGGGTGGCGGCTACACCTTC. Translated: CASSSRGGGYTF.